The 19 T cell receptor beta chains below were found in one sample sequenced in a study of T-cell memory formation after mild COVID-19. Using its own MiXCR run on the 5' RACE reads, TCRdb lists one record per CDR3 protein. Among a few hundred thousand distinct CDR3 sequences listed, roughly 20% were seen once. Sequences were obtained from PBMCs or a T cell subset sorted from them (not recorded which). These receptors came from an adult woman who had mild COVID-19 (a few samples of this study predate the infection). Cell type and time point are not known.

This chain uses TRBV9 with TRBJ2-5, with TRBD2 matching 13 bases. This CDR3 is 17 amino acids long. The trim removed 0 bases at V and 4 bases at J, leaving 6 bases unmatched. Germline V gives CDR1 SGDLS, CDR2 YYNGEE. CDR3 amino acids: CASSVGTSGSTPETQYF. The CDR3 nucleotides read TGTGCCAGCAGCGTAGGGACTAGCGGGAGTACCCCAGAGACCCAGTACTTC.

The V and J genes are TRBV10-3 and TRBJ2-5, with D unresolved. This CDR3 spans 14 amino acids. The V end was cut by 5 bases, the J end by 0 bases, with 10 bases between. The germline CDR1 and CDR2 sequences are ENHRY and SYGVKD. The CDR3 is CAISRPSYQETQYF. CDR3 coding DNA: TGTGCCATCAGTAGACCCTCGTACCAAGAGACCCAGTACTTC.

This clonotype has more than one count but fewer than ten. The V gene is TRBV4-1, the J gene TRBJ1-5; possibly TRBD1 for D (6 bases). The ends were cut back, 0 bases at V and 5 bases at J, with 11 bases in the middle. The CDR3 length is 15 residues. CDR1 and CDR2 from the germline V gene are MGHRA and YSYEKL. As DNA, the CDR3 is TGCGCCAGCAGCCAAGAAACAGGGAGGTATCAGCCCCAGCATTTT. Its protein is CASSQETGRYQPQHF.

CDR3 region: CSAYTRGRAKETQYF. CDR3 bases: TGCAGTGCTTACACAAGAGGCCGGGCCAAAGAGACCCAGTACTTC. This chain connects TRBV20-1 to TRBJ2-5, with D hard to call. V shed 5 bases and J shed 3 bases, with 19 bases lying between them. CDR1 and CDR2 from the germline V gene are DFQATT and SNEGSKA (reference sequence). The CDR3 is 15 amino acids.

The chain employs TRBV5-1 and TRBJ2-7, with unresolved D. Looked up from germline, CDR1 is SGHRS and CDR2 is YFSETQ. CDR3 length equals 12 residues. Trimming pared 6 bases from V and 5 bases from J, leaving 12 bases between. CDR3 loop: CASIGNYHEQYF. CDR3 nucleotides: TGCGCCAGCATAGGCAATTACCACGAGCAGTACTTC.

The V gene is TRBV7-8, the J gene TRBJ2-4; D not certain. CDR3 length: 15 residues. V was clipped by 4 bases and J by 0 bases, with 10 bases between them. Germline CDR1 reads SGHVS; CDR2 reads FQNEAQ. In nucleotides, the CDR3 is TGTGCCAGCAGCTCTTATAAGCTAGCCAAAAACATTCAGTACTTC. Translated: CASSSYKLAKNIQYF. The variable domain in full, with the rest retrieved from reference TRBV7-8 and TRBJ2-4, is GAGVSQSPRYKVAKRGQDVALRCDPISGHVSLFWYQQALGQGPEFLTYFQNEAQLDKSGLPSDRFFAERPEGSVSTLKIQRTQQEDSAVYLCASSSYKLAKNIQYFGAGTRLSVL.

This clonotype was counted only a few times. The V and J genes are TRBV12-5 and TRBJ2-1; 8 bases align to TRBD2. The CDR3 is 20 residues long. CDR1 is LGHNT and CDR2 is FRNRAP in the germline V gene. V lost 0 bases to trimming and J lost 2 bases; unmatched junction nucleotides: 15. The CDR3 loop reads CASGLVRGISDSGTYNEQFF. CDR3 nucleotide sequence: TGTGCTAGTGGTTTGGTACGTGGAATTTCGGATAGCGGGACCTACAATGAGCAGTTCTTC.

This clonotype was seen only a few times. The chain uses TRBV12-3 or TRBV12-4 and TRBJ2-1; 11 nucleotides line up with TRBD1. Trimming took 5 bases from V and 6 from J; bases not matched to a gene: 6. The CDR3 is 15 residues long. Written as DNA, the CDR3 is TGTGCCAGCAGTCCTGCCGGGACAGGGGGCAATGAGCAGTTCTTC. This encodes CASSPAGTGGNEQFF.

This chain links TRBV21-1 with TRBJ2-5; the table names TRBD2, a call not compared with the DNA. TRBV21-1 is a documented pseudogene. The length of the CDR3 is 17 residues. The CDR3 DNA sequence: TGTGCCAGCAGCAAAGCATTCCCCGGGGGGGCTTTAGGGACCCAGTACTTC. Translating gives CASSKAFPGGALGTQYF.

This clonotype was counted only a few times. The chain uses TRBV5-1 and TRBJ1-1; 7 bases are a match to TRBD1. V was pared by 0 bases and J by 3 bases, with 8 bases of the junction left unmatched. Germline V gene data show CDR1 as SGHRS and CDR2 as YFSETQ. This CDR3 contains 16 residues. The CDR3 region has the DNA TGCGCCAGCAGCTTGGCCGGACAGGTCCCGGACACTGAAGCTTTCTTT. Its translation: CASSLAGQVPDTEAFF. The whole variable domain, filled in from reference TRBV5-1 and TRBJ1-1, reads KAGVTQTPRYLIKTRGQQVTLSCSPISGHRSVSWYQQTPGQGLQFLFEYFSETQRNKGNFPGRFSGRQFSNSRSEMNVSTLELGDSALYLCASSLAGQVPDTEAFFGQGTRLTVV.

The CDR3 here is CASSQDWERDPPSYEQYF. CDR3 sequence (DNA): TGCGCCAGCAGCCAAGATTGGGAGCGGGACCCTCCCTCCTACGAGCAGTACTTC. The V call is TRBV4-3, the J call TRBJ2-7, with TRBD2 matching 7 bases. The CDR3 length is 18 residues. J gave up 0 bases and V 0 bases, and 11 bases lay outside the gene matches. The V gene's germline CDR1 is LGHNA and CDR2 YSLEER.

This clonotype was seen ten or more times. The CDR3 DNA follows: TGCAGTGCCTCCCAGGGACTGGGGAGCTCCTACGAGCAGTACTTC. The encoded protein is CSASQGLGSSYEQYF. The chain links TRBV20-1 to TRBJ2-7; tentative D call: TRBD2 (6 bases). Trimming shortened V by 6 bases and J by 0 bases, and 18 bases separated the two germline ends. Germline CDR1 DFQATT, CDR2 SNEGSKA (reference sequence). The CDR3 spans 15 residues.

The chain is built from TRBV4-1 and TRBJ2-5; D possibly matches TRBD1 or TRBD2 (6 bases each). CDR1 and CDR2 from the germline V gene are MGHRA and YSYEKL. The length of the CDR3 is 15 residues. Trimming pared 0 bases from V and 5 bases from J, leaving 13 bases between. The DNA for the CDR3 is TGCGCCAGCAGCCAAGATAGGGGGGCCATGGAGACCCAGTACTTC. Translation gives CASSQDRGAMETQYF.

V gene TRBV12-3 or TRBV12-4 combines with J gene TRBJ2-3, with a tentative D call TRBD2 (5 bases). The CDR3 has 14 amino acids. The ends were cut back, 2 bases at V and 3 bases at J, with 9 bases in the middle. The CDR3 loop reads CASSLLSGTDTQYF. CDR3 DNA sequence: TGTGCCAGCAGTTTACTATCGGGGACAGATACGCAGTATTTT.

This clonotype showed up many times. The V call is TRBV18, the J call TRBJ1-1; weak D call: TRBD1 (5 bases). Germline CDR1 and CDR2: KGHSH and LQKENI. V lost 4 bases and J lost 2, with 11 bases in between. This CDR3 comprises 14 residues. The CDR3 sequence is CASSRDRKNTEAFF. CDR3 sequence (DNA): TGTGCCAGCTCACGAGACAGAAAAAACACTGAAGCTTTCTTT.

A few counts support this clonotype. V is TRBV20-1 and J is TRBJ2-7; D is uncertain. This CDR3 has 14 amino acids. V shed 4 bases and J shed 2 bases, with 15 bases lying between them. Germline CDR1 DFQATT, CDR2 SNEGSKA (reference sequence). The chain's CDR3 is CSAIVSGETYEQYF. CDR3 sequence (DNA): TGCAGTGCTATAGTTTCGGGCGAGACCTACGAGCAGTACTTC.

This clonotype appeared many times. The CDR3 region has the DNA TGTGCCAGCAGTTCTCCGAGCGGGACTATCCATGAGCAGTTCTTC. This sequence encodes CASSSPSGTIHEQFF. The chain links TRBV6-2 or TRBV6-3 to TRBJ2-1, with TRBD2 identical over 7 bases. The trim removed 4 bases at V and 8 bases at J, leaving 11 bases unmatched. CDR1 and CDR2 (germline): MNHEY, SVGEGT. The CDR3 runs to 15 residues.

This clonotype was seen more than once but under ten times. CDR3 residues: CASRNFSGGRTDTQYF. DNA for the CDR3: TGTGCCAGCAGAAATTTTAGCGGGGGCCGCACAGATACGCAGTATTTT. The chain joins TRBV27 to TRBJ2-3, with 9 nucleotides matching TRBD2. Germline V gives CDR1 MNHEY, CDR2 SMNVEV (reference sequence). With 6 bases clipped from V and 1 base from J, the junction kept 8 bases outside the gene matches. The CDR3 consists of 16 residues.

This clonotype was seen a single time. The rearrangement links TRBV29-1 to TRBJ1-2, with D possibly matching TRBD1 (5 bases). CDR3 size: 13 residues. V was shortened by 2 bases and J by 6 bases, with 13 bases between the two germline ends. The germline V gene has CDR1 SQVTM and CDR2 ANQGSEA. The CDR3 DNA is TGCAGCGTTGAATTGGGGGAATCCCATGGCTACACCTTC. It encodes CSVELGESHGYTF.